This TCR beta chain stems from a study of CXCR3-negative and CXCR3-positive naive CD8 T cells. Libraries of TRB cDNA were made by 5' RACE and carried UMIs. TCRdb re-called the 5' RACE reads and shows each CDR3 protein once, DNA omitted. The sample totals 150,000 to 160,000 distinct CDR3 sequences; its top ten clones hold 0.45% to 0.55%. Points from the study as a whole: CXCR3-positive naive cells carried more hydrophobic TRB CDR3s than CXCR3-negative ones.

Germline V CDR1 and CDR2: SGHVS, FNYEAQ. The CDR3 consists of 15 residues. Turning to this clonotype: No antigen is known for it.

V gene TRBV7-6 combines with J gene TRBJ1-6. This TCR was recovered from a human donor in good health. Some clones in this sample may be carry-over from other donors' samples. What was sequenced was naive CXCR3+ CD8+ T cells from blood. Subset reported: CD45RO-CCR7+CD27+CD95- naive CD8+ T cells expressing CXCR3 (TNR3+). This chain's CDR3 is CASRLSQDYNSPLHF.